This TCR beta chain emerged from a study of Graves' ophthalmopathy and Graves' hyperthyroidism. Findings and limits, study-wide: The majority of expanded thyroid clonotypes above 0.001 frequency also occurred in blood.

This clonotype was seen more than once but under ten times. Its antigen is not identified. This CDR3 region has 14 residues. Germline V gives CDR1 DFQATT, CDR2 SNEGSKA (reference sequence). V lost 0 bases, J lost 5 bases, and 13 bases lay in between. Using RNA transcripts, the TCR beta CDR3 regions were amplified. A first-round RT-PCR used HTBI primers, followed by a second-round multiplex PCR. Each CDR3 protein is one row after TCRdb ran MiXCR on the multiplex PCR reads. Of fewer than 650,000 distinct CDR3 sequences detected, roughly 20% appear once; the ten largest clones hold roughly 6.9%. This rearrangement joins TRBV20-1 to TRBJ1-1; D not certain. Sequencing input: peripheral blood. The sequence derives from a woman aged 18-29 years with stable Graves' hyperthyroidism. Some clones in this sample may be carry-over from other donors' samples. The CDR3 here is CSARDVGLRTEAFF. CDR3 nucleotide sequence: TGCAGTGCTAGAGATGTGGGTTTGAGAACTGAAGCTTTCTTT.